Presented here are 26 T cell receptor beta chains from one specimen sequenced in a study of T cells in Graves' hyperthyroidism and ophthalmopathy. Amplification of TCR beta CDR3 regions was performed using RNA transcripts as template. HTBI primers drove first-round RT-PCR of the TCR CDR3. TCRdb used MiXCR to reprocess the multiplex PCR reads, holding one entry per CDR3 protein. This sample carries hundreds of thousands of distinct CDR3 sequences, roughly 14% of them seen once, and the ten largest clones take 3.5% to 4.5%. Sequenced input: blood. The receptors derive from a woman between 40 and 50 years old with Graves' ophthalmopathy.

As for this clonotype: At one end the junction does not follow the germline gene, possibly because of a read error. The chain carries TRBV2 and TRBJ1-1, with D uncertain. Germline-derived CDR1 and CDR2 are SNHLY and FYNNEI. The CDR3 runs to 14 residues. The CDR3 nucleotides read TGTGCCGGCAGAGGGAAGAAGATGAACACTGAAGCTTTCTTT. Encoded protein: CAGRGKKMNTEAFF.

This clonotype was counted many times. The chain employs TRBV12-5 and TRBJ1-5; D gene ambiguous. Germline V gene lookup returns CDR1 LGHNT and CDR2 FRNRAP. CDR3 length: 11 residues. Trimming took off 5 bases at V and 5 bases at J, with 4 bases between the two ends. This chain's CDR3 is CASGPDQPQHF. The DNA for the CDR3 is TGTGCTAGTGGTCCGGATCAGCCCCAGCATTTT.

This clonotype was seen at least ten times. Here the CDR3 reads CASSYSDRSTEAFF. The CDR3 DNA follows: TGTGCCAGCAGTTACTCGGACAGGAGCACTGAAGCTTTCTTT. The rearrangement links TRBV6-5 to TRBJ1-1, with 7 bases that match TRBD1. Germline-derived CDR1 and CDR2 are MNHEY and SVGAGI. V lost 0 bases to trimming and J lost 4 bases; unmatched junction nucleotides: 2. There are 14 residues in the CDR3.

This clonotype showed up many times. The genes are TRBV6-5 and TRBJ2-7; D possibly uses TRBD1 or TRBD2 (5 bases each). In germline, CDR1 is MNHEY, CDR2 SVGAGI. The ends were cut back, 2 bases at V and 0 bases at J, with 14 bases in the middle. The CDR3 has 16 residues. As DNA, the CDR3 is TGTGCCAGCAGTTACCCACGGGACCGATCCTCCTACGAGCAGTACTTC. Its protein product is CASSYPRDRSSYEQYF.

V is TRBV12-3 or TRBV12-4 and J is TRBJ2-7; possibly TRBD1 for D (6 bases). The CDR3 length is 16 residues. The ends were cut back, 3 bases at V and 3 bases at J, with 18 bases in the middle. As DNA, the CDR3 is TGTGCCAGCAGTTTTACCGAACAGGGCCCCCTCTACGAGCAGTACTTC. As protein: CASSFTEQGPLYEQYF.

The sample holds many counts of this clonotype. The gene calls are TRBV19 and TRBJ1-2; no reliable D call. CDR3 length: 12 residues. Germline V gene sequence: CDR1 LNHDA, CDR2 SQIVND (reference sequence). V lost 8 bases to trimming and J lost 5 bases, with 12 bases between them. The CDR3 DNA follows: TGTGCCAGTGGCAGCCCGGGGTATGGCTACACCTTC. Protein product: CASGSPGYGYTF.

The rearrangement links TRBV19 to TRBJ1-3; the D gene is possibly TRBD1 (5 bases). V was pared by 6 bases and J by 2 bases, with 17 bases between. Germline values: CDR1 LNHDA, CDR2 SQIVND (reference sequence). CDR3 size: 16 residues. The CDR3 loop reads CASRSRGRGTGNTIYF. The CDR3 bases are TGTGCCAGTAGAAGCCGGGGCCGGGGGACTGGAAACACCATATATTTT.

The table lists this clonotype with many counts. The gene calls are TRBV19 and TRBJ2-7, with 12 bases matching TRBD2. Germline V gene data show CDR1 as LNHDA and CDR2 as SQIVND (reference sequence). The CDR3 spans 16 residues. V gave up 4 bases and J gave up 2 bases; unmatched junction bases: 6. The CDR3 nucleotides are TGTGCCAGTAGTACTCCGAGGACTAGCGGGACCTACGAGCAGTACTTC. It encodes CASSTPRTSGTYEQYF.

V and J are TRBV19 and TRBJ2-1; 7 positions agree with TRBD2. With 4 bases clipped from V and 0 bases from J, the junction kept 9 bases outside the gene matches. CDR3 length: 17 residues. CDR1 and CDR2 from the germline V gene are LNHDA and SQIVND (reference sequence). The CDR3 reads CASSRLASGDSYNEQFF. The CDR3 DNA reads TGTGCCAGTAGTAGATTGGCTAGCGGTGACTCCTACAATGAGCAGTTCTTC.

The rearrangement uses TRBV11-2 and TRBJ2-7, with 9 nucleotides matching TRBD1. This CDR3 contains 14 residues. In germline, CDR1 is SGHAT, CDR2 FQNNGV. V was pared by 3 bases and J by 4 bases, with 4 bases of the junction left unmatched. The CDR3: CASSFLGQGYEQYF. The CDR3 DNA reads TGTGCCAGCAGCTTTTTGGGACAGGGTTACGAGCAGTACTTC. Filled out from reference TRBV11-2 and TRBJ2-7, the complete variable domain reads EAGVAQSPRYKIIEKRQSVAFWCNPISGHATLYWYQQILGQGPKLLIQFQNNGVVDDSQLPKDRFSAERLKGVDSTLKIQPAKLEDSAVYLCASSFLGQGYEQYFGPGTRLTVT.

This clonotype was recorded many times. This rearrangement joins TRBV28 to TRBJ2-7; TRBD1 or TRBD2 may be the D gene (6 bases each). V was pared by 7 bases and J by 6 bases, with 16 bases between. Germline V gene lookup returns CDR1 MDHEN and CDR2 SYDVKM. The CDR3 sequence is 13 residues long. CDR3 bases: TGTGCCAGCACCTCTCGGGGGCAGGGCGAGCAGTACTTC. This encodes CASTSRGQGEQYF.

The J gene is TRBJ1-5, the V gene TRBV18; D remains unclear. The CDR3 is 10 amino acids. CDR1 is KGHSH and CDR2 is LQKENI in the germline V gene. Between the trimmed V and J ends, which lost 4 bases and 8 bases, there was a span of 3 bases. The CDR3 region is CASSRKPQHF. DNA for the CDR3: TGTGCCAGCTCACGGAAGCCCCAGCATTTT.

This clonotype was counted between two and nine times. The J gene is TRBJ1-2, the V gene TRBV6-1; D is unclear. The germline V and J ends were trimmed by 3 bases and 4 bases, with 6 bases remaining between them. The CDR3 is 12 amino acids. CDR1 and CDR2 from the germline V gene are MNHNS and SASEGT. The CDR3 DNA reads TGTGCCAGCAGTGATTGGCCCTATGGCTACACCTTC. This translates into CASSDWPYGYTF.

In its sample, this clonotype was seen many times. V gene TRBV28 combines with J gene TRBJ1-2; no clear D gene. The V gene's germline CDR1 is MDHEN and CDR2 SYDVKM. Trimming took 6 bases from V and 3 from J, leaving 14 bases between them. This CDR3 has 14 residues. CDR3 DNA sequence: TGTGCCAGCAGCCCCGCTGGTCTCGACTATGGCTACACCTTC. Amino acid sequence: CASSPAGLDYGYTF.

The genes are TRBV4-3 and TRBJ2-2; TRBD2 aligns across 9 bases. Germline loops: CDR1 LGHNA, CDR2 YSLEER. V gave up 4 bases and J gave up 0 bases; unmatched junction bases: 6. The CDR3 consists of 17 residues. This CDR3 reads CASSRYSGSPNTGELFF. In nucleotides, the CDR3 is TGCGCCAGCAGCCGATATAGCGGGAGCCCGAACACCGGGGAGCTGTTTTTT.

This clonotype was seen ten or more times. This chain uses TRBV20-1 with TRBJ2-7; 7 bases match TRBD2. With V trimmed by 6 bases and J by 5 bases, 16 bases remained unmatched. The CDR3 totals 15 residues. Germline V gives CDR1 DFQATT, CDR2 SNEGSKA (reference sequence). DNA of the CDR3: TGCAGTGCACGGGAGGCCGGGACTTCCCGGAACGAGCAGTACTTC. Encoded protein: CSAREAGTSRNEQYF.

This clonotype was observed many times. The V call is TRBV9, the J call TRBJ2-1, with 7 bases aligning to TRBD2. Unmatched junction bases numbered 9, after V lost 3 bases and J lost 3 bases. The CDR3 extends over 16 amino acids. CDR1 and CDR2 from the germline V gene are SGDLS and YYNGEE. CDR3 coding DNA: TGTGCCAGCAGCGGCTACCCCGGGACTAACTACAATGAGCAGTTCTTC. This gives the protein CASSGYPGTNYNEQFF.

This clonotype was found a few times. The chain uses TRBV5-1 and TRBJ2-7; possible D gene TRBD2, 7 bases. CDR1 is SGHRS and CDR2 is YFSETQ in the germline V gene. This CDR3 is built from 15 residues. V lost 0 bases to trimming and J lost 2 bases, with 12 bases between them. This chain's CDR3 is CASSLEWGGPYEQYF. In nucleotides, the CDR3 is TGCGCCAGCAGCTTGGAGTGGGGGGGGCCCTACGAGCAGTACTTC.

In this sample, this clonotype turned up many times. The chain combines TRBV7-4 with TRBJ2-7; D ambiguous. The CDR3 consists of 16 residues. The germline gives CDR1 SGHVT, CDR2 SQSDAQ. V gave up 5 bases and J gave up 1 base, with 18 bases separating them. Here the CDR3 reads CASSPVRWRVSYEQYF. As DNA, the CDR3 is TGTGCCAGCAGCCCGGTGAGGTGGCGCGTTTCCTACGAGCAGTACTTC. The whole variable domain, filled in from reference TRBV7-4 and TRBJ2-7, reads GAGVSQSPRYKVAKRGRDVALRCDSISGHVTLYWYRQTLGQGSEVLTYSQSDAQRDKSGRPSGRFSAERPERSVSTLKIQRTEQGDSAVYLCASSPVRWRVSYEQYFGPGTRLTVT.

The genes are TRBV18 and TRBJ1-1; tentatively, D is TRBD1 (5 bases). The germline V gene has CDR1 KGHSH and CDR2 LQKENI. This CDR3 has 15 amino acids. V lost 1 base to trimming and J lost 5 bases, with 14 bases between them. CDR3 region: CASSPRLGDGTEAFF. In DNA, the CDR3 is TGTGCCAGCTCACCACGTCTAGGGGATGGGACTGAAGCTTTCTTT.

This clonotype has a count of ten or more. The chain joins TRBV28 to TRBJ1-1, with D hard to call. The CDR3 has 15 amino acids. Germline loops: CDR1 MDHEN, CDR2 SYDVKM. V was clipped by 1 base and J by 1 base, with 10 bases between them. CDR3 loop: CASSLFVAANTEAFF. For the CDR3, the DNA is TGTGCCAGCAGTTTATTCGTCGCTGCGAACACTGAAGCTTTCTTT.

The rearrangement links TRBV30 to TRBJ1-5; D remains ambiguous. This CDR3 has 15 residues. The V end was cut by 2 bases, the J end by 0 bases, with 11 bases between. Germline CDR1 GTSNPN, CDR2 SVGIG (reference sequence). CDR3 DNA: TGTGCCTGGAGTCTTGGGTTTTATAGCAATCAGCCCCAGCATTTT. Its protein product is CAWSLGFYSNQPQHF.

This clonotype was counted at least ten times. The chain combines TRBV6-1 with TRBJ2-7; possibly TRBD1 for D (6 bases). Trimming removed 7 bases at V and 6 bases at J, with 25 bases between. Germline lookup yields CDR1 MNHNS and CDR2 SASEGT. The CDR3 is made up of 16 amino acids. This CDR3 reads CASTSFRGAVEGEQYF. DNA of the CDR3: TGTGCCAGCACAAGCTTCAGGGGCGCGGTAGAAGGCGAGCAGTACTTC.

The V and J genes are TRBV9 and TRBJ1-6, with a tentative D call TRBD1 (5 bases). The CDR3 sequence is 17 residues long. V was clipped by 4 bases and J by 2 bases, with 16 bases between them. The germline V gene encodes CDR1 SGDLS and CDR2 YYNGEE. CDR3 DNA sequence: TGTGCCAGCAGCAACGGGGCCACCATTACCTATAATTCACCCCTCCACTTT. Translating gives CASSNGATITYNSPLHF.

This clonotype was seen only a few times. A read error may be the cause here, since a much bigger clone is one base away. This sequence joins TRBV10-3 and TRBJ2-7; TRBD1 might be the D (7 bases). Germline-derived CDR1 and CDR2 are ENHRY and SYGVKD. The CDR3 covers 15 residues. DNA for the CDR3: TGTGCCATCAAAAAGGACGGGGGACAGTCCTACGGGCAGTACTTC. This gives the protein CAIKKDGGQSYGQYF.

The chain is built from TRBV20-1 and TRBJ1-5, with D possibly being TRBD1 (5 bases). Germline assignment: CDR1 DFQATT and CDR2 SNEGSKA (reference sequence). CDR3 length: 17 amino acids. V lost 5 bases and J 6 bases, leaving 26 bases between the germline ends. This CDR3 reads CSAPSPRQPRGGQPQHF. The DNA for the CDR3 is TGCAGTGCTCCCTCACCTAGACAGCCCCGAGGAGGTCAGCCCCAGCATTTT.